This entry concerns a single T cell receptor (beta chain). The germline CDR1 and CDR2 sequences are DFQATT and SNEGSKA (reference sequence). The CDR3 runs 11 residues. V shed 5 bases and J 10 bases; nucleotides not matched to a gene: 7. The data belong to a study of blood T cell repertoires in COVID-19. In the original processing: The assay estimated nucleated cells by amplifying reference gene primers. This table comes from immunoSEQ multiplex PCR, and its TCRdb copy is limited to in-frame clones, with some not included. V and J calls and clone size are those listed in that table; D and trimming were worked out from the DNA. This repertoire shows some 90,000 clones, nearly 90% found once; its top ten account for 4.3%.

The rearrangement joins TRBV20-1 to TRBJ1-1; 7 bases line up with TRBD1. The receptor was isolated from a woman over 75 with active or convalescent COVID-19. The sample consisted of peripheral blood. CDR3 in amino acids: CSALYRDRAFF. The CDR3 coding sequence is TGCAGTGCTCTTTACCGGGACAGAGCTTTCTTT.